This T cell receptor (beta chain) was documented in a study of blood T cell repertoires in COVID-19. Study summary: The United States, Italy and Spain provided the acute and convalescent COVID-19 samples.

Authors' data handling: Amplification of reference gene primers provided the estimated nucleated cell counts. The repertoire was sequenced with immunoSEQ multiplex PCR; TCRdb's copy has only in-frame clones and lacks some. V and J calls and clone size are as listed in that table; D and trimming were resolved from the DNA. The sample records approximately 150,000 clones, around 84% being singletons. The sequenced material came from peripheral blood. The sequence was collected from a woman older than 75 with acute or convalescent COVID-19.

The chain's CDR3 is CASSSLGPNTEAFF. The CDR3 DNA reads TGTGCCAGCAGTAGCCTTGGGCCGAACACTGAAGCTTTCTTT. V usage is TRBV2 and J usage is TRBJ1-1; D remains unclear. The CDR3 consists of 14 residues. The germline V gene encodes CDR1 SNHLY and CDR2 FYNNEI. Between the trimmed V and J ends, which lost 5 bases and 1 base, there was a span of 11 bases.